The 15 T cell receptor beta chains given below trace back to one sample, sequenced in a study of T cells in Graves' hyperthyroidism and ophthalmopathy. RNA transcripts gave rise to amplified TCR beta CDR3 regions. HTBI primers were employed in a first-round RT-PCR of the TCR CDR3. One entry per CDR3 protein results from TCRdb running MiXCR on the multiplex PCR reads. The sample includes under 400,000 distinct CDR3 sequences, 15% to 20% of them seen just once. The source material was blood. The receptors here all came from a woman in her fifties or sixties with Graves' hyperthyroidism.

The chain uses TRBV10-2 and TRBJ2-3; D might be TRBD1 (8 bases). From germline, CDR1 is WSHSY and CDR2 SAAADI. V was trimmed by 5 bases and J by 5 bases, leaving 14 bases between them. CDR3 length equals 14 residues. The CDR3 sequence is CASSITGGEDTQYF. The CDR3, as DNA: TGCGCCAGCAGTATAACAGGGGGGGAAGATACGCAGTATTTT.

This clonotype has a handful of counts. V usage is TRBV6-1 and J usage is TRBJ1-6; TRBD1 agrees at 8 bases. The CDR3 spans 15 residues. Germline V gene lookup returns CDR1 MNHNS and CDR2 SASEGT. Trimming removed 4 bases from V and 8 bases from J; junction bases left unmatched: 7. CDR3 bases: TGTGCCAGCAGTGCCCGGACAGGGAGCGATTCACCCCTCCACTTT. Amino acid sequence: CASSARTGSDSPLHF.

The gene calls are TRBV20-1 and TRBJ1-6; no clear D gene. CDR1 and CDR2 (germline): DFQATT, SNEGSKA (reference sequence). V lost 0 bases, J lost 9 bases, and 15 bases lay in between. There are 15 residues in the CDR3. The CDR3: CSARESLISGSPLHF. The CDR3 region has the DNA TGCAGTGCTAGAGAGAGCCTGATATCGGGTTCACCCCTCCACTTT.

There are many counts of this clonotype. The V and J genes are TRBV5-6 and TRBJ2-7; 9 positions agree with TRBD1. Germline trimming cut 0 bases from V and 3 bases from J; bases unmatched to any gene: 4. This CDR3 spans 15 amino acids. CDR1 and CDR2 (germline): SGHDT, YYEEEE. The chain's CDR3 is CASSLVGDRVYEQYF. CDR3 sequence (DNA): TGTGCCAGCAGCTTGGTGGGGGACAGGGTCTACGAGCAGTACTTC.

The V and J genes are TRBV12-3 or TRBV12-4 and TRBJ1-3; D not resolved. V lost 3 bases to trimming and J lost 9 bases, with 9 bases between them. The CDR3 runs 12 residues. CDR3 in amino acids: CASSFGLGTIYF. In DNA form, the CDR3 reads TGTGCCAGCAGTTTTGGTCTGGGCACCATATATTTT.

The chain joins TRBV19 to TRBJ2-1, with D maybe TRBD2 (6 bases). Germline V gene lookup returns CDR1 LNHDA and CDR2 SQIVND (reference sequence). The CDR3 contains 15 residues. V was cut by 1 base and J by 4 bases, with 11 bases left in between. The CDR3 spells CASSIGGSGYNEQFF. CDR3 sequence (DNA): TGTGCCAGTAGTATAGGAGGGAGCGGGTACAATGAGCAGTTCTTC. The whole variable domain, filled in from reference TRBV19 and TRBJ2-1, reads DGGITQSPKYLFRKEGQNVTLSCEQNLNHDAMYWYRQDPGQGLRLIYYSQIVNDFQKGDIAEGYSVSREKKESFPLTVTSAQKNPTAFYLCASSIGGSGYNEQFFGPGTRLTVL.

This clonotype was seen ten or more times. The J gene is TRBJ1-2, the V gene TRBV28; 7 bases match TRBD1. Germline V CDR1 and CDR2: MDHEN, SYDVKM. J lost 4 bases, V lost 7 bases, and 6 bases had no gene match. The CDR3 loop spans 13 amino acids. The CDR3: CASTTGQPYGYTF. DNA for the CDR3: TGTGCCAGCACCACGGGACAGCCCTATGGCTACACCTTC.

This rearrangement joins TRBV2 to TRBJ1-3; D might be TRBD1 (5 bases). Germline CDR1 and CDR2: SNHLY and FYNNEI. Between the trimmed V and J ends, which lost 6 bases and 2 bases, there was a span of 14 bases. CDR3 length equals 15 residues. The CDR3 DNA reads TGTGCCAGCAGCCCCCAGGGATTCGCTGGAAACACCATATATTTT. Its translation: CASSPQGFAGNTIYF.

This clonotype turned up a few times. The chain employs TRBV2 and TRBJ1-3, with a possible D match to TRBD1 (6 bases). Germline V gives CDR1 SNHLY, CDR2 FYNNEI. The ends were cut back, 5 bases at V and 4 bases at J, with 12 bases in the middle. There are 14 residues in the CDR3. Written as DNA, the CDR3 is TGTGCCAGCAGTCTACAGGGAACCGGAAACACCATATATTTT. Residues: CASSLQGTGNTIYF.

This clonotype has only a few counts. This chain connects TRBV19 to TRBJ2-2; 15 positions agree with TRBD2. Losses at the gene ends were 4 bases for V and 8 bases for J; bases not matched to a gene: 5. CDR3 length: 16 residues. CDR1 and CDR2 (germline): LNHDA, SQIVND (reference sequence). CDR3 bases: TGTGCCAGTAGTACGGGACTAGCGGGGGGAATTGGGGAGCTGTTTTTT. It translates to CASSTGLAGGIGELFF.

The CDR3 bases are TGCAGCGTGTCTGGACAGGGGAATACTGAAGCTTTCTTT. Its translation: CSVSGQGNTEAFF. The chain has TRBV29-1 and TRBJ1-1, with TRBD1 matching over 9 bases. Trimming cost V 6 bases and J 5 bases; bases outside gene matches: 7. This CDR3 is 13 amino acids long. CDR1 and CDR2 (germline): SQVTM, ANQGSEA.

The chain is built from TRBV19 and TRBJ2-1; 9 positions match TRBD2. V lost 5 bases, J lost 7 bases, and 15 bases stayed unmatched. Germline-derived CDR1 and CDR2 are LNHDA and SQIVND (reference sequence). The length of the CDR3 is 17 residues. For the CDR3, the DNA is TGTGCCAGTAGTGAACCACCCGGGACTAGCCCCTCTAATGAGCAGTTCTTC. Protein: CASSEPPGTSPSNEQFF. Complete variable domain (other parts from reference TRBV19 and TRBJ2-1): DGGITQSPKYLFRKEGQNVTLSCEQNLNHDAMYWYRQDPGQGLRLIYYSQIVNDFQKGDIAEGYSVSREKKESFPLTVTSAQKNPTAFYLCASSEPPGTSPSNEQFFGPGTRLTVL.

This clonotype was detected only a few times. The J gene is TRBJ2-3, the V gene TRBV5-1, with TRBD2 identical over 7 bases. Losses at the gene ends were 0 bases for V and 1 base for J; bases not matched to a gene: 5. The germline CDR1 and CDR2 sequences are SGHRS and YFSETQ. The CDR3 loop spans 16 amino acids. CDR3 region: CASSLAGGGGTDTQYF. CDR3 sequence (DNA): TGCGCCAGCAGCTTGGCTGGCGGGGGAGGCACAGATACGCAGTATTTT.

This chain joins TRBV9 and TRBJ2-3; 8 positions agree with TRBD2. In germline, CDR1 is SGDLS, CDR2 YYNGEE. This CDR3 region has 14 residues. The V gene end was trimmed by 2 bases and the J gene end by 4 bases; junction bases not matched to a gene: 3. CDR3 protein: CASSVAGLADTQYF. CDR3 nucleotide sequence: TGTGCCAGCAGCGTGGCGGGACTAGCAGATACGCAGTATTTT.

Many counts were recorded for this clonotype. The CDR3 DNA reads as TGTGCCAGCCAACGGAGGAGTAGCAATCAGCCCCAGCATTTT. This translates into CASQRRSSNQPQHF. This chain uses TRBV19 with TRBJ1-5; D gene uncertain. CDR3 length: 14 amino acids. Per the germline V gene, CDR1 is LNHDA and CDR2 is SQIVND (reference sequence). V lost 9 bases, J lost 0 bases, and 12 bases lay in between.